One and the same sample provided the 8 T cell receptor beta chains below, sequenced in a study of OX40 agonist ivuxolimab in advanced cancers. Profiling relied on immunoSEQ multiplex PCR, and the TCRdb table lists in-frame clones only, not all of them. The sample lists about 93,000 clones; approximately 94% were seen once. The sample consisted of CD4+ or CD8+ T cells sorted from blood, taken in a trial of the OX40 agonist ivuxolimab. The source is an adult with an advanced solid tumor such as melanoma, head and neck, liver or kidney cancer.

The chain couples TRBV12-5 to TRBJ2-1; the D is unclear. Germline CDR1 is LGHNT and CDR2 is FRNRAP. The CDR3 has 13 residues. The V end was cut by 1 base, the J end by 6 bases, with 7 bases between. The CDR3 loop is CASGLGFFNEQFF. The DNA of the CDR3 is TGTGCTAGTGGTTTGGGGTTTTTCAATGAGCAGTTCTTC.

The gene calls are TRBV5-5 and TRBJ2-4; 8 bases align to TRBD1. Germline trimming cut 3 bases from V and 6 bases from J; bases unmatched to any gene: 5. CDR3 size: 14 residues. Germline V gives CDR1 SGHKS, CDR2 YYEKEE (reference sequence). The CDR3 spells CASSSRGLGNIQYF. The CDR3 nucleotides read TGTGCCAGCAGCTCCAGGGGGCTCGGAAACATTCAGTACTTC.

This chain links TRBV27 with TRBJ1-1, with D perhaps matching TRBD1 (5 bases). This CDR3 has 14 amino acids. CDR1 and CDR2 (germline): MNHEY, SMNVEV (reference sequence). V was pared by 7 bases and J by 0 bases, with 12 bases between. DNA of the CDR3: TGTGCCAGCACCCCCCCGACAGTGAACACTGAAGCTTTCTTT. This sequence encodes CASTPPTVNTEAFF.

The V call is TRBV6-5, the J call TRBJ1-1; 9 bases are shared with TRBD1. The CDR3 is 14 residues long. CDR1 and CDR2 from the germline V gene are MNHEY and SVGAGI. J was trimmed by 5 bases and V by 4 bases; bases with no gene match: 5. CDR3 amino acids: CASSWTGVETEAFF. The CDR3 region has the DNA TGTGCCAGCAGTTGGACAGGGGTCGAGACTGAAGCTTTCTTT.

The chain joins TRBV7-9 to TRBJ2-1, with 10 bases aligning to TRBD2. With 5 bases clipped from V and 2 bases from J, the junction kept 3 bases outside the gene matches. The CDR3 runs to 15 residues. Germline-derived CDR1 and CDR2 are SEHNR and FQNEAQ (reference sequence). The CDR3: CASSPSGRAYNEQFF. The CDR3 bases are TGTGCCAGCAGCCCAAGCGGGAGGGCCTACAATGAGCAGTTCTTC.

The J gene is TRBJ1-2, the V gene TRBV6-6; D is undetermined. The germline CDR1 and CDR2 sequences are MNHNY and SVGAGI (reference sequence). V was trimmed by 7 bases and J by 2 bases, leaving 11 bases between them. CDR3 length: 13 residues. The DNA of the CDR3 is TGTGCCAGCACCCAAAGGCCGAACTATGGCTACACCTTC. Residues: CASTQRPNYGYTF.

The chain links TRBV6-5 to TRBJ1-2; D ambiguous. Trimming removed 0 bases at V and 5 bases at J, with 10 bases between. Germline V gives CDR1 MNHEY, CDR2 SVGAGI. This CDR3 has 14 amino acids. CDR3 amino acids: CASSYSSGLYGYTF. CDR3 sequence (DNA): TGTGCCAGCAGTTACTCGAGCGGACTTTATGGCTACACCTTC.

On this clone itself: The same CDR3 can be traced to other DNA sequences in this sample. The chain joins TRBV29-1 to TRBJ1-1; the D is unclear. Germline CDR1 SQVTM, CDR2 ANQGSEA. Trimming pared 4 bases from V and 0 bases from J, leaving 3 bases between. CDR3 length: 11 amino acids. CDR3 region: CSVVLNTEAFF. The CDR3 nucleotides read TGCAGCGTTGTTTTGAACACTGAAGCTTTCTTT.